The rows below give T cell receptor beta chains drawn from one sample of a study of T-cell memory formation after mild COVID-19. TCRdb independently ran MiXCR on the 5' RACE reads; one entry per CDR3 protein. The sample includes approximately 150,000 distinct CDR3 sequences, around 21% of them seen just once. The sample taken for sequencing was PBMCs or a T cell subset sorted from them (not recorded which). The receptor set was obtained from an adult woman who had mild COVID-19 (a few samples of this study predate the infection). Cell type and time point are not known. Both conserved end residues are part of each CDR3. The order of the fields is D gene, J gene, V gene, clone size, CDR3 protein, CDR3 DNA. A D gene is named only where the DNA matches it firmly. Size tells how often a clone was seen (once, few, many) or the class of an expanded clone, and some rows leave it out.

NA	TRBJ2-3	TRBV7-6	NA	CASSSGARAQGTDTQYF	TGTGCCAGCAGTTCTGGAGCGCGGGCGCAAGGGACAGATACGCAGTATTTT
NA	TRBJ2-5	TRBV4-3	few	CASSQERNNLQETQYF	TGCGCCAGCAGCCAAGAAAGGAACAACCTACAAGAGACCCAGTACTTC
NA	TRBJ2-2	TRBV20-1	NA	CSARSTGNTGELFF	TGCAGTGCCCGGTCGACAGGGAACACCGGGGAGCTGTTTTTT
NA	TRBJ2-5	TRBV23-1	NA	CASSQSEGRTARETQYF	TGCGCCAGCAGTCAATCGGAGGGGAGGACGGCTCGGGAGACCCAGTACTTC
NA	TRBJ2-2	TRBV7-9	NA	CASSSPSGTSNTGELFF	TGTGCCAGCAGCTCGCCCTCCGGGACATCGAACACCGGGGAGCTGTTTTTT
NA	TRBJ2-7	TRBV4-2	NA	CASSQGAQGYEQYF	TGTGCCAGCAGCCAAGGGGCCCAGGGTTACGAGCAGTACTTC
NA	TRBJ2-1	TRBV7-8	few	CASSLKRQPGEQFF	TGTGCCAGCAGCTTAAAGCGCCAGCCCGGTGAGCAGTTCTTC
TRBD2	TRBJ2-3	TRBV5-1	many	CASSPGLAGGTDTQYF	TGTGCCAGCAGCCCGGGACTAGCGGGAGGGACAGATACGCAGTATTTT
NA	TRBJ2-3	TRBV7-3	few	CASSVQPANTQYF	TGTGCCAGCAGCGTCCAACCGGCTAATACGCAGTATTTT
NA	TRBJ1-5	TRBV20-1	few	CSARETGTRSNQPQHF	TGCAGTGCTAGAGAGACCGGGACACGAAGCAATCAGCCCCAGCATTTT
NA	TRBJ1-1	TRBV11-2	NA	CASSRSQRDNTEAFF	TGTGCCAGCAGCCGATCCCAAAGGGATAACACTGAAGCTTTCTTT
NA	TRBJ1-1	TRBV12-3/TRBV12-4	few	CASSGGAYNTEAFF	TGTGCCAGCAGTGGAGGGGCCTACAACACTGAAGCTTTCTTT
TRBD2	TRBJ2-5	TRBV3-1	few	CASSHSGGPQETQYF	TGTGCCAGCAGCCATTCGGGAGGCCCACAAGAGACCCAGTACTTC
TRBD2	TRBJ2-5	TRBV5-1	NA	CASSTLAGGPETQYF	TGCGCCAGCAGCACGCTAGCGGGGGGACCAGAGACCCAGTACTTC
NA	TRBJ1-5	TRBV20-1	NA	CSARLETSGQPQHF	TGCAGTGCTAGATTGGAGACTTCGGGTCAGCCCCAGCATTTT
TRBD1	TRBJ1-2	TRBV29-1	few	CSVTGGRNYGYTF	TGCAGCGTTACAGGGGGCCGTAACTATGGCTACACCTTC
NA	TRBJ2-1	TRBV12-3/TRBV12-4	NA	CASSFLNQGPEQFF	TGTGCCAGCAGTTTTCTTAACCAGGGTCCTGAGCAGTTCTTC
TRBD2	TRBJ2-7	TRBV7-2	many	CASSPSGSQGEQYF	TGTGCCAGCAGCCCTAGCGGGAGCCAAGGCGAGCAGTACTTC
NA	TRBJ2-3	TRBV11-2	few	CASSPMWREGDTQYF	TGTGCCAGCAGCCCCATGTGGCGGGAAGGAGATACGCAGTATTTT
NA	TRBJ2-6	TRBV5-1	NA	CASSLLGDDRDRTGANVLTF	TGCGCCAGCAGCCTGCTAGGTGACGACAGAGATAGGACTGGGGCCAACGTCCTGACTTTC
NA	TRBJ1-1	TRBV6-2/TRBV6-3	few	CASSSPGRHEAFF	TGTGCCAGCAGTAGTCCGGGACGCCATGAAGCTTTCTTT
TRBD2	TRBJ2-2	TRBV29-1	NA	CSVGQREIMGTGELFF	TGCAGCGTTGGGCAGCGGGAGATCATGGGCACCGGGGAGCTGTTTTTT
NA	TRBJ1-1	TRBV6-5	few	CASSFQGWTEAFF	TGTGCCAGCAGTTTCCAGGGTTGGACTGAAGCTTTCTTT
TRBD1	TRBJ2-3	TRBV6-5	NA	CASSLPGQGPYTQYF	TGTGCCAGCAGCCTTCCGGGACAGGGACCCTATACGCAGTATTTT
TRBD1	TRBJ1-2	TRBV5-6	many	CASSLGGGYGYTF	TGTGCCAGCAGCTTAGGGGGCGGCTATGGCTACACCTTC
TRBD1	TRBJ1-1	TRBV6-2/TRBV6-3	NA	CASTQGGRAFF	TGTGCCAGCACCCAGGGGGGACGGGCTTTCTTT
NA	TRBJ2-3	TRBV6-1	NA	CASGGAGTQYF	TGTGCCAGCGGCGGAGCCGGTACGCAGTATTTT
NA	TRBJ2-2	TRBV4-2	NA	CASSQDLRQGPLESGELFF	TGTGCCAGCAGCCAAGATCTTCGTCAGGGGCCCTTGGAAAGCGGGGAGCTGTTTTTT